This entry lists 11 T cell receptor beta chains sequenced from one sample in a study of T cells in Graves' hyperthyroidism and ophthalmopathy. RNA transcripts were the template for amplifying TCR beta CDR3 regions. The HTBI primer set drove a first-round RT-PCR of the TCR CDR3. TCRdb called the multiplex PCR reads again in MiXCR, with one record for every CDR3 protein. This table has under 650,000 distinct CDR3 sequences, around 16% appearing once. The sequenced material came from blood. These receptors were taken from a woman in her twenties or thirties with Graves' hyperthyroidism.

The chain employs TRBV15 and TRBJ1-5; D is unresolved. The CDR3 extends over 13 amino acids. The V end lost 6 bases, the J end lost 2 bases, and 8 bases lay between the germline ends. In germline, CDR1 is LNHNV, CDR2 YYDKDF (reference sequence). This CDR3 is CATRAIGNQPQHF. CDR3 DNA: TGTGCCACCAGGGCAATTGGCAATCAGCCCCAGCATTTT.

CDR3 residues: CASSQDDFFGTEAFF. The CDR3 DNA sequence: TGCGCCAGCAGCCAAGATGACTTCTTTGGCACTGAAGCTTTCTTT. The rearrangement links TRBV4-1 to TRBJ1-1, with D hard to call. Germline values: CDR1 MGHRA, CDR2 YSYEKL. The CDR3 has 15 amino acids. The germline V and J ends were trimmed by 0 bases and 4 bases, with 12 bases remaining between them.

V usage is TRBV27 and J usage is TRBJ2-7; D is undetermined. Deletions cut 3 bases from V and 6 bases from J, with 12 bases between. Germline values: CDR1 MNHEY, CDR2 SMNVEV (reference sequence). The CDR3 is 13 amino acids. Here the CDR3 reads CASSFQSSGEQYF. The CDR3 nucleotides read TGTGCCAGCAGTTTTCAATCGAGTGGCGAGCAGTACTTC.

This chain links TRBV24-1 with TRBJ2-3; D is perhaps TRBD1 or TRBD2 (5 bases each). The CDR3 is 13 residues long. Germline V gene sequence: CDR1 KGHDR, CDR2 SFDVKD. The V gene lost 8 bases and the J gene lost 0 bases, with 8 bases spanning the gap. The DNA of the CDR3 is TGTGCCACCAAGGGGACCAGCACAGATACGCAGTATTTT. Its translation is CATKGTSTDTQYF.

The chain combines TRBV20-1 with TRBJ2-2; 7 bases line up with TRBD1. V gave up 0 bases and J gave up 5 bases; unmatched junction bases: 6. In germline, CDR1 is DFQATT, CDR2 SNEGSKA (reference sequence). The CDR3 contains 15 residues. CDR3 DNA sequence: TGCAGTGCTAGAGACCCGACAGGGCCAACCGGGGAGCTGTTTTTT. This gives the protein CSARDPTGPTGELFF.

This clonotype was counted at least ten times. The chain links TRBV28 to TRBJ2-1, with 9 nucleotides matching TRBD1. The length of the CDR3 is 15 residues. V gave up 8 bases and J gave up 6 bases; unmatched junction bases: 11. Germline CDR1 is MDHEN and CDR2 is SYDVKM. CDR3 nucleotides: TGTGCCAGCCGAGAAAGGGACAGGGCGGTCAATGAGCAGTTCTTC. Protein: CASRERDRAVNEQFF.

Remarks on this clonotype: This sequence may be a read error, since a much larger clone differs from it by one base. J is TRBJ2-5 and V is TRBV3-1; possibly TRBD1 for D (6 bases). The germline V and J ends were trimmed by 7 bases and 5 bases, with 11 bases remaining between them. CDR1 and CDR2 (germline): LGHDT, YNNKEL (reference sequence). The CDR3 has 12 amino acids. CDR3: CASTGVGETQYF. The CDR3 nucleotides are TGTGCCAGCACAGGGGTAGGGGAGACCCAGTACTTC.

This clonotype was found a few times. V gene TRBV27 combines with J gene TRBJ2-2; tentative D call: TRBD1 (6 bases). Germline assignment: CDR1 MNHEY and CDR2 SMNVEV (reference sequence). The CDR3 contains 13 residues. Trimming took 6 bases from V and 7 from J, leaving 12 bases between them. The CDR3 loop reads CASSLTGIGELFF. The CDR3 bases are TGTGCCAGCAGCCTGACAGGTATCGGGGAGCTGTTTTTT.

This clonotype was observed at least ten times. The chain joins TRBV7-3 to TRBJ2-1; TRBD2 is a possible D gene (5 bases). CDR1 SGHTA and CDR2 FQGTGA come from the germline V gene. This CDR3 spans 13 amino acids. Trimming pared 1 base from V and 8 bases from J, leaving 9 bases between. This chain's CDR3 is CASSLRAEYEQFF. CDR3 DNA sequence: TGTGCCAGCAGCTTAAGAGCGGAGTATGAGCAGTTCTTC.

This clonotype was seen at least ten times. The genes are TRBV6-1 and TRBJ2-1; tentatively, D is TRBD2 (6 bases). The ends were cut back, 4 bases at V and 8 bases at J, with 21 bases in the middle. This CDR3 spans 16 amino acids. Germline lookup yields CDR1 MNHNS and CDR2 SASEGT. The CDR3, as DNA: TGTGCCAGCAGTGTGGAAGGACTACTCCTTGGCGATGAGCAGTTCTTC. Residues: CASSVEGLLLGDEQFF.

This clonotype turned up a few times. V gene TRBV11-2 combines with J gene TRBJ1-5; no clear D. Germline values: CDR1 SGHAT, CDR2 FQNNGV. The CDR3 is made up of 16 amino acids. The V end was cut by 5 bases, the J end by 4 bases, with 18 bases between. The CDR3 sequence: CASSPIYGPSNQPQHF. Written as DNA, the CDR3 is TGTGCCAGCAGCCCTATATACGGACCTTCGAATCAGCCCCAGCATTTT.